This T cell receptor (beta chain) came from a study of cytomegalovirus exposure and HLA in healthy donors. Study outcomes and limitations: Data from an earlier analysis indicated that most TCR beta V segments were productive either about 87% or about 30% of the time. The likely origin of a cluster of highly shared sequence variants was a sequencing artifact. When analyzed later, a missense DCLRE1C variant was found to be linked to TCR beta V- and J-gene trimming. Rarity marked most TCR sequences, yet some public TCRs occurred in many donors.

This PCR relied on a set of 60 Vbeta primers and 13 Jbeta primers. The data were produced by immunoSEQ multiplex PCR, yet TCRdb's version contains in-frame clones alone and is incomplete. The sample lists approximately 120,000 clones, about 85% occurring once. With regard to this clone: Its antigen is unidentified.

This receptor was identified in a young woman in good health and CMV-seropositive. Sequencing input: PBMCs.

The CDR3 loop reads CSVRDRGNEKLFF. The CDR3 DNA reads as TGCAGCGTACGGGACAGGGGGAATGAAAAACTGTTTTTT. The rearrangement links TRBV29-1 to TRBJ1-4, with TRBD1 identical over 11 bases. The trim removed 6 bases at V and 5 bases at J, leaving 2 bases unmatched. CDR1 is SQVTM, CDR2 ANQGSEA, per germline. The CDR3 runs to 13 residues. Combining the CDR3 with reference TRBV29-1 and TRBJ1-4 gives the whole variable domain SAVISQKPSRDICQRGTSLTIQCQVDSQVTMMFWYRQQPGQSLTLIATANQGSEATYESGFVIDKFPISRPNLTFSTLTVSNMSPEDSSIYLCSVRDRGNEKLFFGSGTQLSVL.